There are a few counts of the clone carrying this T cell receptor beta chain. Its matching antigen is unknown. The investigators amplified TCR beta CDR3 regions from RNA transcripts. Initially, a first-round RT-PCR of the TCR CDR3 employed the HTBI primer set. TCRdb re-derived calls from the multiplex PCR reads in MiXCR, one entry per CDR3 protein. The sample holds 600,000 or so distinct CDR3 sequences, roughly 14% seen once. This entry is derived from a study of T cells in Graves' hyperthyroidism and ophthalmopathy. Across the whole study: Peripheral blood draws took place at initial diagnosis, ahead of any treatment. Study-level results: Most thyroid-expanded clonotypes above 0.001 were also found in blood.

The clonotype was recovered from a woman aged 45-65 years with Graves' ophthalmopathy. Sequencing was done on a sample of blood.

The CDR3 spells CASSLVGTITGELFF. The CDR3 coding sequence is TGTGCCAGCAGCTTAGTGGGGACCATCACCGGGGAGCTGTTTTTT. V and J are TRBV7-3 and TRBJ2-2, with D possibly called TRBD1 or TRBD2 (5 bases each). This CDR3 spans 15 amino acids. The ends were cut back, 2 bases at V and 4 bases at J, with 11 bases in the middle. Germline V gene sequence: CDR1 SGHTA, CDR2 FQGTGA.